The clone carrying this T cell receptor (beta chain) was picked up a small number of times. Its antigen is unidentified. CDR1 and CDR2 from the germline V gene are SEHNR and FQNEAQ (reference sequence). This CDR3 has 16 amino acids. The trim removed 8 bases at V and 0 bases at J, leaving 13 bases unmatched. TCRdb independently ran MiXCR on the 5' RACE reads; one entry per CDR3 protein. The sample yields under 250,000 distinct CDR3 sequences, roughly 15% seen once. This entry comes from a study of T-cell memory formation after mild COVID-19. Study findings and constraints: Second-wave clones with a day 37 peak had unconfirmed SARS-CoV-2 specificity.

Sequenced input: PBMCs or a T cell subset sorted from them (not recorded which). The receptor was derived from an adult woman who had mild COVID-19 (a few samples of this study predate the infection). Cell type and time point are not known. J is TRBJ2-7 and V is TRBV7-9; 7 bases line up with TRBD1. The CDR3 sequence is CASRASFRDSSYEQYF. CDR3 DNA sequence: TGTGCCAGCCGAGCTTCTTTCCGGGACAGCTCCTACGAGCAGTACTTC.